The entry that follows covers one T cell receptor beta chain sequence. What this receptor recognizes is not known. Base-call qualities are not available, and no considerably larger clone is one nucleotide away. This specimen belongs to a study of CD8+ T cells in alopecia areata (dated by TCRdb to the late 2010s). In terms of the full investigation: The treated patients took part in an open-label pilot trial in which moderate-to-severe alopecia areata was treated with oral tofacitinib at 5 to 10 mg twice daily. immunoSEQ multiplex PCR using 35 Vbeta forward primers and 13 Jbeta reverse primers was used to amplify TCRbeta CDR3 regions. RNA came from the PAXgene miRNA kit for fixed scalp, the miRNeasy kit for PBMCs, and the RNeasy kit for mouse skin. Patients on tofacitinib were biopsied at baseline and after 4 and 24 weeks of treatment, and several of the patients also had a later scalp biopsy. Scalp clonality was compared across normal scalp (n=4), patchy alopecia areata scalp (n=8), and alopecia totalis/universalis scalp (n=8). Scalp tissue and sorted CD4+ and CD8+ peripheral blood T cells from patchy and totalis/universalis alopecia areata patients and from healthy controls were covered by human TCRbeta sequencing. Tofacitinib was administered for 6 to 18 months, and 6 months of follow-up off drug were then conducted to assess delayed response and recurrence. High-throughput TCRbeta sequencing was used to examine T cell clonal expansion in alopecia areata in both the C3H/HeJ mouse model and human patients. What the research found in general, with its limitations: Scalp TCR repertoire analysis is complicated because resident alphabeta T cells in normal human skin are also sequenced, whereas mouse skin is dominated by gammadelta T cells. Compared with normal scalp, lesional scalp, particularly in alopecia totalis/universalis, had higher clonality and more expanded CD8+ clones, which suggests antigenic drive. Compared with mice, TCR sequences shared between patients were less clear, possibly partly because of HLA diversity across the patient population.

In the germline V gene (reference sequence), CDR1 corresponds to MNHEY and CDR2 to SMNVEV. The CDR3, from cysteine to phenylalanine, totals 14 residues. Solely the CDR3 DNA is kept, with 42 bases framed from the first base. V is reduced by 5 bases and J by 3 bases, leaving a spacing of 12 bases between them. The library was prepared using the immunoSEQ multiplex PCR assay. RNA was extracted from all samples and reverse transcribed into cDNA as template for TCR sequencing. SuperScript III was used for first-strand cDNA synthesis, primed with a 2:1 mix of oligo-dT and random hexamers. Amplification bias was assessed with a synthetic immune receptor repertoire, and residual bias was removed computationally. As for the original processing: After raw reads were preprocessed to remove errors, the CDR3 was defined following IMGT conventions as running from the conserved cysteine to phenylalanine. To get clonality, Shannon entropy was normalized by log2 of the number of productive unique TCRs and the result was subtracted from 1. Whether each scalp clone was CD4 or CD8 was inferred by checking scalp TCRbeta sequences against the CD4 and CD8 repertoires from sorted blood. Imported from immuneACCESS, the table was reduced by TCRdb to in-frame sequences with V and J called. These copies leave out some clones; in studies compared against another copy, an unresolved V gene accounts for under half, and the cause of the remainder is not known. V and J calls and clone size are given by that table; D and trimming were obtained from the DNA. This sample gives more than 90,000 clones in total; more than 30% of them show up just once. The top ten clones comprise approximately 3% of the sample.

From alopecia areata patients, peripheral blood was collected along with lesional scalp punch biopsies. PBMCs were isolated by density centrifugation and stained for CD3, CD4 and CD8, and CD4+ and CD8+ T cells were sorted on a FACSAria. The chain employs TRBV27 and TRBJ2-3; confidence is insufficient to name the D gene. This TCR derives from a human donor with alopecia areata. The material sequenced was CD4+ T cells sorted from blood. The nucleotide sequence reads TGTGCCAGCAGTCTTGCTGTTGGAACAGATACGCAGTATTTT. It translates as CASSLAVGTDTQYF.